The 30 T cell receptor beta chains below were found in one sample sequenced in a study of blood T cell repertoires in COVID-19. Measured with immunoSEQ multiplex PCR; TCRdb has only the in-frame clones, and not every one. The data hold about 120,000 clones, with about 85% observed a single time. The sequenced sample consisted of peripheral blood. These receptors originate from a man in his sixties with acute or convalescent COVID-19.

CDR3 amino acids: CASSYMYKNTEAFF. The DNA of the CDR3 is TGTGCCAGCAGCTACATGTACAAAAACACTGAAGCTTTCTTT. V gene TRBV7-8 combines with J gene TRBJ1-1; D gene unclear. The CDR3 runs to 14 residues. Germline V gene data show CDR1 as SGHVS and CDR2 as FQNEAQ. The V and J ends lost 4 bases and 2 bases respectively, with 11 bases between them.

The V call is TRBV20-1, the J call TRBJ2-3, with D possibly matching TRBD1 (5 bases). Germline-derived CDR1 and CDR2 are DFQATT and SNEGSKA (reference sequence). Trimming took 5 bases from V and 8 from J, leaving 11 bases between them. This CDR3 comprises 11 residues. CDR3 coding DNA: TGCAGTGCTTCCGACAGAGGTACGCAGTATTTT. Encoded protein: CSASDRGTQYF.

The chain links TRBV18 to TRBJ2-3; 12 bases are shared with TRBD1. Per germline, CDR1 KGHSH and CDR2 LQKENI. The CDR3 is 18 amino acids. V was pared by 6 bases and J by 1 base, with 11 bases of the junction left unmatched. CDR3 residues: CASSPGQGAFRRTDTQYF. The CDR3 coding sequence is TGTGCCAGCTCCCCGGGACAGGGGGCGTTTCGCCGCACAGATACGCAGTATTTT.

The chain has TRBV7-6 and TRBJ2-1, with a tentative D call TRBD1 (6 bases). The germline CDR1 and CDR2 sequences are SGHVS and FNYEAQ. V was trimmed by 1 base and J by 0 bases, leaving 19 bases between them. CDR3 size: 19 residues. CDR3 DNA: TGTGCCAGCAGCTTAGGTCCGGAGACGAGGGGGTTCTCCTACAATGAGCAGTTCTTC. Protein sequence: CASSLGPETRGFSYNEQFF.

The V and J genes are TRBV7-2 and TRBJ1-5; D call uncertain. The CDR3 is made up of 16 amino acids. The germline V gene has CDR1 SGHTA and CDR2 FQGNSA. Deletions cut 2 bases from V and 6 bases from J, with 17 bases between. Here the CDR3 DNA reads TGTGCCAGCAGCTTAAAGAGCGGTAGGGAGAGTCAGCCCCAGCATTTT. Translated, it gives CASSLKSGRESQPQHF.

This rearrangement joins TRBV2 to TRBJ1-5; D gene uncertain. Trimming shortened V by 8 bases and J by 0 bases, and 8 bases separated the two germline ends. The CDR3 contains 13 residues. The germline gives CDR1 SNHLY, CDR2 FYNNEI. CDR3 region: CASVTYSNQPQHF. As DNA, the CDR3 is TGTGCCAGCGTGACATATAGCAATCAGCCCCAGCATTTT.

V and J are TRBV5-1 and TRBJ2-7; TRBD1 aligns across 9 bases. The V gene end was trimmed by 4 bases and the J gene end by 2 bases; junction bases not matched to a gene: 16. CDR3 size: 18 residues. Germline lookup yields CDR1 SGHRS and CDR2 YFSETQ. DNA of the CDR3: TGCGCCAGCAGCCAAGGAATGCGGACAGGGGAAATTGCCTACGAGCAGTACTTC. Protein: CASSQGMRTGEIAYEQYF.

V usage is TRBV4-2 and J usage is TRBJ1-5; D unresolved. The CDR3 runs to 13 residues. CDR1 is LGHNA, CDR2 YNFKEQ, per germline. Trimming took 4 bases from V and 2 from J, leaving 6 bases between them. The CDR3 region is CASSPVGNQPQHF. The DNA for the CDR3 is TGTGCCAGCAGCCCGGTCGGCAATCAGCCCCAGCATTTT.

The gene calls are TRBV15 and TRBJ1-3; D call uncertain. Trimming shortened V by 6 bases and J by 0 bases, and 12 bases separated the two germline ends. CDR1 LNHNV and CDR2 YYDKDF come from the germline V gene (reference sequence). The CDR3 extends over 15 amino acids. Here the CDR3 DNA reads TGTGCCACCAGAAATGGACTGTTCTCTGGAAACACCATATATTTT. Its translation: CATRNGLFSGNTIYF.

Only one count was recorded for this clone. One junction end disagrees with the germline gene, perhaps due to a read error. The rearrangement uses TRBV6-5 and TRBJ2-3; TRBD1 might be the D (5 bases). The germline V gene encodes CDR1 MNHEY and CDR2 SVGAGI. The CDR3 consists of 13 residues. The CDR3 sequence is CASIIRGADTQYF. CDR3 sequence (DNA): TGTGCCAGCATCATAAGGGGCGCAGACACGCAGTATTTT.

The chain combines TRBV6-2 or TRBV6-3 with TRBJ2-7; no firm D call. This CDR3 is 12 amino acids long. Germline CDR1 is MNHEY and CDR2 is SVGEGT. V lost 2 bases and J 4 bases, leaving 6 bases between the germline ends. CDR3 loop: CASSYQRYEQYF. The CDR3 DNA reads as TGTGCCAGCAGTTACCAGAGGTACGAGCAGTACTTC.

In DNA, the CDR3 is TGTGCCAGCAGACGAAGGACAGAAATTACCTACGAGCAGTACTTC. Its translation: CASRRRTEITYEQYF. The gene calls are TRBV28 and TRBJ2-7; possibly TRBD1 for D (6 bases). Germline CDR1 is MDHEN and CDR2 is SYDVKM. Trimming pared 6 bases from V and 2 bases from J, leaving 17 bases between. The length of the CDR3 is 15 residues.

The rearrangement links TRBV14 to TRBJ1-1; D gene ambiguous. Germline-derived CDR1 and CDR2 are SGHDN and FVKESK. The V gene lost 4 bases and the J gene lost 3 bases, with 9 bases spanning the gap. This CDR3 comprises 13 residues. In nucleotides, the CDR3 is TGTGCCAGCAGCCCCGCGGCGTACACTGAAGCTTTCTTT. This encodes CASSPAAYTEAFF. The whole variable domain, remainder taken from reference TRBV14 and TRBJ1-1, is EAGVTQFPSHSVIEKGQTVTLRCDPISGHDNLYWYRRVMGKEIKFLLHFVKESKQDESGMPNNRFLAERTGGTYSTLKVQPAELEDSGVYFCASSPAAYTEAFFGQGTRLTVV.

In this sample, this clone turned up once. The chain recombines TRBV6-5 with TRBJ2-7; 10 bases match TRBD2. The CDR3 is 15 amino acids. J was trimmed by 5 bases and V by 0 bases; bases with no gene match: 4. The germline V gene has CDR1 MNHEY and CDR2 SVGAGI. The CDR3 spells CASSYSPSGSNEQYF. The DNA for the CDR3 is TGTGCCAGCAGTTACTCCCCTAGCGGGAGCAACGAGCAGTACTTC.

The CDR3 region has the DNA TGTGCCAGCAGGCCCAGGGGTTCACCCCTCCACTTT. It is translated as CASRPRGSPLHF. This chain uses TRBV28 with TRBJ1-6; a possible D gene is TRBD1 (6 bases). CDR1 and CDR2 (germline): MDHEN, SYDVKM. V gave up 6 bases and J gave up 9 bases, with 9 bases separating them. This CDR3 has 12 amino acids.

This sequence joins TRBV10-2 and TRBJ1-2, with TRBD1 matching over 8 bases. Germline V gene lookup returns CDR1 WSHSY and CDR2 SAAADI. The CDR3 is made up of 14 amino acids. J lost 4 bases, V lost 5 bases, and 6 bases had no gene match. CDR3 in amino acids: CASSLPGQAYGYTF. DNA for the CDR3: TGCGCCAGCAGTCTACCGGGACAGGCCTATGGCTACACCTTC.

The sample holds a few counts of this clone. This sequence joins TRBV7-3 and TRBJ2-7; TRBD2 aligns across 14 bases. The junction had 12 bases not matched to a gene; V was cut back by 3 bases and J by 8 bases. CDR1 and CDR2 (germline): SGHTA, FQGTGA. The CDR3 is 17 residues long. Written as DNA, the CDR3 is TGTGCCAGCAGCTTGTCATCGGGGACTAGCGGGAGCCCCAAGCAGTACTTC. It translates to CASSLSSGTSGSPKQYF.

The chain carries TRBV28 and TRBJ1-2; D is unclear. The V gene lost 2 bases and the J gene lost 7 bases, with 11 bases spanning the gap. CDR1 and CDR2 (germline): MDHEN, SYDVKM. The CDR3 runs to 13 residues. Here the CDR3 reads CASSLPDSVGYTF. The CDR3 DNA reads as TGTGCCAGCAGTTTACCCGACTCGGTTGGCTACACCTTC.

This clone came up once. The J gene is TRBJ2-2, the V gene TRBV11-3; possibly TRBD1 for D (5 bases). V was pared by 1 base and J by 5 bases, with 8 bases between. Germline CDR1 is SGHNT and CDR2 is YENEEA. CDR3 length equals 14 residues. The CDR3, as DNA: TGTGCCAGCAGCTTAGGAAGGACAACCGGGGAGCTGTTTTTT. Its translation is CASSLGRTTGELFF.

The chain uses TRBV19 and TRBJ2-7; 12 nucleotides match TRBD1. The CDR3 has 15 residues. V lost 3 bases and J lost 6; bases outside the gene matches: 6. Germline CDR1 reads LNHDA; CDR2 reads SQIVND (reference sequence). This chain's CDR3 is CASSITQGQGAEQYF. The CDR3 nucleotides are TGTGCCAGTAGTATCACCCAGGGACAGGGGGCCGAGCAGTACTTC.

The rearrangement joins TRBV5-1 to TRBJ1-2, with a weak D call TRBD1 (5 bases). This CDR3 comprises 13 residues. The V end was cut by 0 bases, the J end by 8 bases, with 11 bases between. Germline values: CDR1 SGHRS, CDR2 YFSETQ. This CDR3 is CASSLATGVGYTF. CDR3 coding DNA: TGCGCCAGCAGCTTGGCCACGGGGGTGGGCTACACCTTC.

V gene TRBV5-1 combines with J gene TRBJ1-2; TRBD1 matches at 9 bases. The CDR3 covers 16 residues. V lost 0 bases, J lost 8 bases, and 11 bases stayed unmatched. Germline V gene sequence: CDR1 SGHRS, CDR2 YFSETQ. The CDR3 loop is CASSLGATGGIGGYTF. The DNA of the CDR3 is TGCGCCAGCAGCTTGGGTGCCACAGGGGGCATCGGCGGCTACACCTTC.

This clone appeared a single time. The rearrangement uses TRBV11-2 and TRBJ2-3, with D possibly being TRBD2 (5 bases). V lost 5 bases and J 2 bases, leaving 17 bases between the germline ends. This CDR3 region has 16 residues. From germline, CDR1 is SGHAT and CDR2 FQNNGV. The CDR3 region is CASSIGIGSTTDTQYF. In nucleotides, the CDR3 is TGTGCCAGCAGCATCGGGATCGGGTCGACCACAGATACGCAGTATTTT.

This chain connects TRBV25-1 to TRBJ1-4; 10 bases are a match to TRBD1. The CDR3 is made up of 16 amino acids. Unmatched junction bases numbered 6, after V lost 4 bases and J lost 4 bases. Germline V lookup: CDR1 MGHDK, CDR2 SYGVNS. CDR3 coding DNA: TGTGCCAGCAGTGGGGGACAGGGGTTGGATAATGAAAAACTGTTTTTT. Its translation: CASSGGQGLDNEKLFF.

The chain couples TRBV30 to TRBJ1-5; 7 bases map to TRBD1. Losses at the gene ends were 2 bases for V and 4 bases for J; bases not matched to a gene: 8. The CDR3 sequence is 15 residues long. CDR1 is GTSNPN, CDR2 SVGIG, per germline (reference sequence). This chain's CDR3 is CAWSSGSGGNQPQHF. The DNA for the CDR3 is TGTGCCTGGAGTAGTGGTTCAGGGGGAAATCAGCCCCAGCATTTT.

V and J are TRBV28 and TRBJ2-7; tentative D call: TRBD1 (6 bases). The germline gives CDR1 MDHEN, CDR2 SYDVKM. The germline V and J ends were trimmed by 8 bases and 7 bases, with 21 bases remaining between them. The CDR3 runs 14 residues. In DNA, the CDR3 is TGTGCCAGCCACCCAGGGGCAACTACCCGAGAGCAGTACTTC. Translating it yields CASHPGATTREQYF. Full variable domain (outside the CDR3, taken from reference TRBV28 and TRBJ2-7): DVKVTQSSRYLVKRTGEKVFLECVQDMDHENMFWYRQDPGLGLRLIYFSYDVKMKEKGDIPEGYSVSREKKERFSLILESASTNQTSMYLCASHPGATTREQYFGPGTRLTVT.

This chain links TRBV2 with TRBJ2-7, with 7 bases identical to TRBD2. Per the germline V gene, CDR1 is SNHLY and CDR2 is FYNNEI. Trimming at V came to 6 bases and at J to 4 bases, leaving 9 bases not matched to a gene. The CDR3 spans 14 residues. The CDR3 here is CASSRTRTQYEQYF. The CDR3 nucleotides are TGTGCCAGCAGCCGGACTAGGACGCAATACGAGCAGTACTTC.

This clone appeared once. This chain links TRBV24-1 with TRBJ2-3; 9 bases are a match to TRBD1. V was pared by 8 bases and J by 3 bases, with 8 bases of the junction left unmatched. Looked up from germline, CDR1 is KGHDR and CDR2 is SFDVKD. This CDR3 is 15 amino acids long. The CDR3 DNA sequence: TGTGCCACCAAGGCGGGACAGGGTGAGACAGATACGCAGTATTTT. This translates into CATKAGQGETDTQYF.

The V gene is TRBV18, the J gene TRBJ2-7, with TRBD1 as a possible D gene (6 bases). Trimming took off 0 bases at V and 0 bases at J, with 9 bases between the two ends. This CDR3 contains 15 residues. The germline V gene encodes CDR1 KGHSH and CDR2 LQKENI. Here the CDR3 reads CASSPPRTDSYEQYF. CDR3 DNA sequence: TGTGCCAGCTCACCACCGCGGACAGACTCCTACGAGCAGTACTTC.

The chain is built from TRBV10-2 and TRBJ1-2, with TRBD1 identical over 7 bases. J gave up 7 bases and V 4 bases, and 3 bases lay outside the gene matches. CDR1 is WSHSY, CDR2 SAAADI, per germline. The CDR3 contains 12 residues. CDR3 protein: CASSGQGTGYTF. CDR3 coding DNA: TGCGCCAGCAGTGGACAGGGTACTGGCTACACCTTC.